The next 17 T cell receptor beta chains were all read from a single sample in a study of cytomegalovirus exposure and HLA in healthy donors. Amplification used 60 Vbeta primers and 13 Jbeta primers. Clones were read by immunoSEQ multiplex PCR, and TCRdb kept only the in-frame ones, dropping some. The sample contains 100,000 to 150,000 clones, 80% of which appear only once. Specimen: PBMCs. All receptors come from a man in his thirties or forties in good health and CMV-seronegative.

This CDR3 reads CASRGLYEQYF. The CDR3 DNA is TGTGCCAGCAGGGGGCTTTACGAGCAGTACTTC. This chain links TRBV28 with TRBJ2-7; D possibly corresponds to TRBD1 (5 bases). Germline assignment: CDR1 MDHEN and CDR2 SYDVKM. The CDR3 has 11 amino acids. V gave up 6 bases and J gave up 4 bases, with 7 bases separating them.

V gene TRBV29-1 combines with J gene TRBJ2-1; 10 nucleotides line up with TRBD2. V lost 4 bases to trimming and J lost 5 bases; unmatched junction nucleotides: 11. CDR1 and CDR2 from the germline V gene are SQVTM and ANQGSEA. The CDR3 consists of 16 residues. The CDR3 here is CSVVRLAGVKDNEQFF. The DNA for the CDR3 is TGCAGCGTTGTACGCCTAGCGGGAGTTAAAGACAATGAGCAGTTCTTC.

The chain is built from TRBV19 and TRBJ2-7; 7 nucleotides line up with TRBD2. Germline assignment: CDR1 LNHDA and CDR2 SQIVND (reference sequence). This CDR3 has 12 residues. Germline trimming cut 3 bases from V and 7 bases from J; bases unmatched to any gene: 3. DNA for the CDR3: TGTGCCAGTAGTATTTTGGGGGGGGAGCAGTACTTC. Its protein product is CASSILGGEQYF.

This rearrangement joins TRBV28 to TRBJ2-5, with 9 positions matching TRBD1. Per germline, CDR1 MDHEN and CDR2 SYDVKM. V was clipped by 6 bases and J by 5 bases; unmatched bases: 13. The CDR3 runs 16 residues. The chain's CDR3 is CASSLLRGQGRETQYF. The DNA of the CDR3 is TGTGCCAGCAGCTTGCTGAGGGGACAGGGAAGGGAGACCCAGTACTTC.

This clone was seen a handful of times. CDR3 residues: CASSLTSGKDSEQYF. CDR3 nucleotides: TGTGCCAGCAGCTTAACTAGCGGGAAAGACAGCGAGCAGTACTTC. This chain uses TRBV7-8 with TRBJ2-7, with 10 bases matching TRBD2. The germline V gene encodes CDR1 SGHVS and CDR2 FQNEAQ. V was clipped by 2 bases and J by 6 bases; unmatched bases: 7. This CDR3 contains 15 residues.

The chain employs TRBV11-3 and TRBJ2-3; TRBD1 matches 9 bases. Germline CDR1 SGHNT, CDR2 YENEEA. The CDR3 runs to 15 residues. V shed 5 bases, J shed 5 bases, and the junction held 8 bases outside the gene matches. CDR3 region: CASSLGDRVLDTQYF. The DNA of the CDR3 is TGTGCCAGCAGCCTAGGGGACAGGGTGTTAGATACGCAGTATTTT.

This clone was seen a single time. The gene calls are TRBV28 and TRBJ1-2; 8 bases agree with TRBD1. V lost 6 bases to trimming and J lost 8 bases; unmatched junction nucleotides: 11. This CDR3 comprises 14 residues. Looked up from germline, CDR1 is MDHEN and CDR2 is SYDVKM. The CDR3 nucleotides read TGTGCCAGCAGATCTCAGACAGGGGCCGGGGGCTACACCTTC. Encoded protein: CASRSQTGAGGYTF.

This chain uses TRBV4-3 with TRBJ2-7; TRBD2 matches at 12 bases. V shed 4 bases, J shed 3 bases, and the junction held 1 base outside the gene matches. CDR1 and CDR2 (germline): LGHNA, YSLEER. The CDR3 contains 14 residues. The CDR3 coding sequence is TGCGCCAGCAGCCTGGGACTAGCGGGCTACGAGCAGTACTTC. Translating gives CASSLGLAGYEQYF.

This clone has only one observation. The genes are TRBV7-9 and TRBJ2-3; 11 bases map to TRBD2. J gave up 0 bases and V 5 bases, and 10 bases lay outside the gene matches. This CDR3 is 18 amino acids long. Per the germline V gene, CDR1 is SEHNR and CDR2 is FQNEAQ (reference sequence). In DNA form, the CDR3 reads TGTGCCAGCAGCCCCGGGACTAGCGGAGCCTCTAGCACAGATACGCAGTATTTT. Its translation: CASSPGTSGASSTDTQYF. The full variable domain, in which reference TRBV7-9 and TRBJ2-3 provide the parts outside the CDR3, is DTGVSQNPRHKITKRGQNVTFRCDPISEHNRLYWYRQTLGQGPEFLTYFQNEAQLEKSRLLSDRFSAERPKGSFSTLEIQRTEQGDSAMYLCASSPGTSGASSTDTQYFGPGTRLTVL.

This rearrangement joins TRBV5-6 to TRBJ2-7; 7 nucleotides line up with TRBD1. Germline assignment: CDR1 SGHDT and CDR2 YYEEEE. The CDR3 spans 15 residues. V lost 3 bases to trimming and J lost 4 bases; unmatched junction nucleotides: 10. CDR3 nucleotides: TGTGCCAGCAGCTCATCCGGGACAGTGACTTACGAGCAGTACTTC. Protein: CASSSSGTVTYEQYF.

This clone was seen only a few times. The V call is TRBV6-5, the J call TRBJ1-4; 7 bases agree with TRBD1. The CDR3 has 15 residues. Germline CDR1 reads MNHEY; CDR2 reads SVGAGI. The ends lost 6 bases at V and 0 bases at J; junction bases unmatched: 4. This CDR3 is CASSRQGTTNEKLFF. CDR3 in DNA: TGTGCCAGCAGCCGACAGGGCACAACTAATGAAAAACTGTTTTTT.

The rearrangement links TRBV28 to TRBJ1-2; D is possibly TRBD1 (6 bases). Germline CDR1 reads MDHEN; CDR2 reads SYDVKM. The V gene lost 3 bases and the J gene lost 7 bases, with 15 bases spanning the gap. CDR3 length equals 14 residues. The CDR3 DNA follows: TGTGCCAGCAGTTTCAGGGGTTTATACCCTGGCTACACCTTC. Its translation is CASSFRGLYPGYTF.

This clone was seen a few times. The chain couples TRBV7-9 to TRBJ2-5; 7 bases are a match to TRBD2. The CDR3 has 14 residues. CDR1 SEHNR and CDR2 FQNEAQ come from the germline V gene (reference sequence). V lost 5 bases to trimming and J lost 5 bases; unmatched junction nucleotides: 8. CDR3 residues: CASSQTREGETQYF. CDR3 coding DNA: TGTGCCAGCAGCCAAACAAGGGAGGGGGAGACCCAGTACTTC.

This clone was seen once. This chain joins TRBV13 and TRBJ2-2; 9 bases align to TRBD2. CDR1 PRHDT and CDR2 FYEKMQ come from the germline V gene (reference sequence). Germline trimming cut 2 bases from V and 4 bases from J; bases unmatched to any gene: 5. The CDR3 runs to 16 residues. The DNA of the CDR3 is TGTGCCAGCAGCTTATTGGGTAGCGGGAGCACCGGGGAGCTGTTTTTT. Translation: CASSLLGSGSTGELFF.

V gene TRBV27 combines with J gene TRBJ2-7; D is unresolved. Deletions cut 2 bases from V and 2 bases from J, with 13 bases between. The CDR3 is 15 residues long. Germline V gene lookup returns CDR1 MNHEY and CDR2 SMNVEV (reference sequence). The CDR3 nucleotides read TGTGCCAGCAGTTTAACAGAAACCCACACCTACGAGCAGTACTTC. The encoded protein is CASSLTETHTYEQYF.

V is TRBV28 and J is TRBJ2-3; perhaps TRBD2 as D (6 bases). CDR3 length: 15 residues. Deletions cut 6 bases from V and 2 bases from J, with 15 bases between. The V gene's germline CDR1 is MDHEN and CDR2 SYDVKM. CDR3: CASSPATSLTDTQYF. For the CDR3, the DNA is TGTGCCAGCAGCCCAGCAACTAGCCTCACAGATACGCAGTATTTT.

The chain couples TRBV6-1 to TRBJ2-5; possible D gene TRBD1, 6 bases. The CDR3 covers 15 residues. Germline V gives CDR1 MNHNS, CDR2 SASEGT. Trimming removed 5 bases at V and 5 bases at J, with 18 bases between. CDR3 coding DNA: TGTGCCAGCAGTTCTCCTCGACGGGACAAGGAGACCCAGTACTTC. Translated: CASSSPRRDKETQYF.